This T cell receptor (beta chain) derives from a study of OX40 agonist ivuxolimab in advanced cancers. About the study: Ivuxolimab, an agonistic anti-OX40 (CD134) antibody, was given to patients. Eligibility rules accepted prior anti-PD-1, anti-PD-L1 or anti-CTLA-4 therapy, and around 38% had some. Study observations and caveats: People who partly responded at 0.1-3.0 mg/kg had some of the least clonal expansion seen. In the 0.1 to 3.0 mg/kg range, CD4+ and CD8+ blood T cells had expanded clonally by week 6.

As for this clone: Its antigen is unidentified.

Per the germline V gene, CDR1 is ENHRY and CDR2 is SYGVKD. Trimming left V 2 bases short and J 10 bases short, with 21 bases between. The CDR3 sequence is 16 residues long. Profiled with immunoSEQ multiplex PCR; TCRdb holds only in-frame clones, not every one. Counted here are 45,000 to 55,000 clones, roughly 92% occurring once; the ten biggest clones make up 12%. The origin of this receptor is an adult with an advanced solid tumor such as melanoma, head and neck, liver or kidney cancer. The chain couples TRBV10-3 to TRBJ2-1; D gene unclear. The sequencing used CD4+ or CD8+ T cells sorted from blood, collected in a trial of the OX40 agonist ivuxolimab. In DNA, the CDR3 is TGTGCCATCAGTGAGATCAGCTATCCCAGATCTAGGGAGCAGTTCTTC. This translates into CAISEISYPRSREQFF.